Detailed here is one TCR beta chain. The data stem from a study of blood T cell repertoires in COVID-19. Background on the study: The United States, Italy and Spain supplied acute and convalescent COVID-19 samples.

In the authors' workflow: Using reference gene primer amplification, nucleated cell counts were estimated. The repertoire was sequenced with immunoSEQ multiplex PCR; TCRdb's copy has only in-frame clones and lacks some. The D gene and trimming were derived from the DNA, and the V and J assignments and clone size from that table. Of some 150,000 clones in the sample, about 81% are singletons; the top ten hold about 8%. This CDR3 spans 16 amino acids. CDR1 and CDR2 from the germline V gene are SNHLY and FYNNEI. Losses at the gene ends were 6 bases for V and 9 bases for J; bases not matched to a gene: 11.

This sequence originates from a woman between 70 and 85 years old with acute or convalescent COVID-19. This sequence joins TRBV2 and TRBJ1-6; 10 nucleotides line up with TRBD1. The specimen was peripheral blood. The CDR3 DNA reads TGTGCCAGCAGCAGGGACAGGGGATTCTCAGGTTCACCCCTCCACTTT. Amino acids: CASSRDRGFSGSPLHF.